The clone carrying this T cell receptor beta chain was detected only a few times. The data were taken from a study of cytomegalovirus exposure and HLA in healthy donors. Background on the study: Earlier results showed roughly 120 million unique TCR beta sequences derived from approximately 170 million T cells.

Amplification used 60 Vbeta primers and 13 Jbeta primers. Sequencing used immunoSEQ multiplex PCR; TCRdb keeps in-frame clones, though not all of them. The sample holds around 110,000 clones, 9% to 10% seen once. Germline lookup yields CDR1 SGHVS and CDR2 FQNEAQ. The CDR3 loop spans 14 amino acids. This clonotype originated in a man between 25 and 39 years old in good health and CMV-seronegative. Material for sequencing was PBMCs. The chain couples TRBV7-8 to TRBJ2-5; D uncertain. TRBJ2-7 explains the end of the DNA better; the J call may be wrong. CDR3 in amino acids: CASSPSVVHYEQYF. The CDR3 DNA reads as TGTGCCAGCAGCCCGTCGGTGGTTCACTACGAGCAGTACTTC.